This T cell receptor beta chain was documented in a study of blood T cell repertoires in COVID-19. Study context: Donors in the United States, Italy and Spain gave samples during acute or convalescent COVID-19.

Researchers sorted participants into cohorts using their self-reported clinical history. Sequencing was performed with immunoSEQ multiplex PCR; in TCRdb, only in-frame clones are kept and a portion is missing. The data show about 240,000 clones, about 89% seen once. The CDR3 loop spans 15 amino acids. Trimming took 2 bases from V and 7 from J; bases not matched to a gene: 11. Per the germline V gene, CDR1 is MNHEY and CDR2 is SVGEGT. Sample: PBMCs or T cells enriched from blood (not recorded which). The chain combines TRBV6-2 or TRBV6-3 with TRBJ2-7; TRBD1 matches at 7 bases. The source is a woman aged 25 to 39 who had recovered from COVID-19. The CDR3 nucleotides read TGTGCCAGCAGTTACAAGGGGGCGCAAAGGGGTGAGCAGTACTTC. Residues: CASSYKGAQRGEQYF.